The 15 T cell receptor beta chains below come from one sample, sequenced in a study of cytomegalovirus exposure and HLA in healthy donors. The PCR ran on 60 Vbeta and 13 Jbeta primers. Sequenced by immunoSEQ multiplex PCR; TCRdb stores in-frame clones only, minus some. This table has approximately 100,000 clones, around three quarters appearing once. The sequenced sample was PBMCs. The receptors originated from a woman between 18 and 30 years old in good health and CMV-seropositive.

DNA of the CDR3: TGCGCCAGCAGCCCTGGCTGGGGGGGGTACGAGCAGTACTTC. Its protein product is CASSPGWGGYEQYF. This chain joins TRBV5-1 and TRBJ2-7, with TRBD2 matching over 7 bases. V was clipped by 4 bases and J by 4 bases; unmatched bases: 8. This CDR3 is 14 amino acids long. Looked up from germline, CDR1 is SGHRS and CDR2 is YFSETQ.

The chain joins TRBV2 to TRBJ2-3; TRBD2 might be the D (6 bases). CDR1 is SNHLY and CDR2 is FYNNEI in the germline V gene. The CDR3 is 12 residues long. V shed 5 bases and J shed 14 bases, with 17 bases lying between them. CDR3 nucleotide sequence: TGTGCCAGCAGTTCGTGGTCTTCCGGGGGGTATTTT. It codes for CASSSWSSGGYF. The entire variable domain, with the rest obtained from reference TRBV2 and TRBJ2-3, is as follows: EPEVTQTPSHQVTQMGQEVILRCVPISNHLYFYWYRQILGQKVEFLVSFYNNEISEKSEIFDDQFSVERPDGSNFTLKIRSTKLEDSAMYFCASSSWSSGGYFGPGTRLTVL.

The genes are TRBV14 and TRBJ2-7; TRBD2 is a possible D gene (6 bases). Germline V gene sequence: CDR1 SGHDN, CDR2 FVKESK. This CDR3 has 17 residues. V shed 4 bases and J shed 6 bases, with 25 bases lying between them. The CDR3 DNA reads TGTGCCAGCAGCCTTTTGTCTAGCGTTCTCCCGAGTGGCGAGCAGTACTTC. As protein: CASSLLSSVLPSGEQYF.

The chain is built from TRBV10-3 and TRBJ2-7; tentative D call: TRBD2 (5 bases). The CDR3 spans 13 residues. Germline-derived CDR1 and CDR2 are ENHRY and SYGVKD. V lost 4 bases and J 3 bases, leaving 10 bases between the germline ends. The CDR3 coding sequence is TGTGCCATCAGTGCCCGGAGCGGCTACGAGCAGTACTTC. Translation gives CAISARSGYEQYF.

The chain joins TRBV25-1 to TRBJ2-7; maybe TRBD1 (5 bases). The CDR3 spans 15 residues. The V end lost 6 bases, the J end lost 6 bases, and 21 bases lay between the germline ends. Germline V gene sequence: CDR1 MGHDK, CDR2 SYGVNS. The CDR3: CASSTPEAGKGEQYF. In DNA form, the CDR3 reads TGTGCCAGCAGCACCCCAGAGGCAGGGAAAGGCGAGCAGTACTTC.

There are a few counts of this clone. The CDR3 DNA reads TGTGCCAGCAGCGAGGCCGATCCGGGGACTAGGGCCTACGAGCAGTACTTC. Its translation: CASSEADPGTRAYEQYF. This chain connects TRBV5-6 to TRBJ2-7; 8 nucleotides align to TRBD2. The junction had 14 bases not matched to a gene; V was cut back by 4 bases and J by 2 bases. Germline V gene sequence: CDR1 SGHDT, CDR2 YYEEEE. This CDR3 spans 17 amino acids.

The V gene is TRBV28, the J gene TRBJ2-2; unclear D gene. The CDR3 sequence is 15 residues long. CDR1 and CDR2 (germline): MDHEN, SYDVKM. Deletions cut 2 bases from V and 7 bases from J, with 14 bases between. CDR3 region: CASSLPDSRNGELFF. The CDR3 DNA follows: TGTGCCAGCAGTTTACCCGACTCTAGGAACGGGGAGCTGTTTTTT. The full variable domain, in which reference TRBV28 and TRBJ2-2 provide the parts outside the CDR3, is DVKVTQSSRYLVKRTGEKVFLECVQDMDHENMFWYRQDPGLGLRLIYFSYDVKMKEKGDIPEGYSVSREKKERFSLILESASTNQTSMYLCASSLPDSRNGELFFGEGSRLTVL.

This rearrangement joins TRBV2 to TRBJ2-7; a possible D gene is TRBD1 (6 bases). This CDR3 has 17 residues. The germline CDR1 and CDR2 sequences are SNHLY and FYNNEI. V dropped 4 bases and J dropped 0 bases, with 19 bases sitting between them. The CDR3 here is CASSATKGEFSSYEQYF. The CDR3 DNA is TGTGCCAGCAGTGCGACTAAGGGGGAGTTCAGCTCCTACGAGCAGTACTTC.

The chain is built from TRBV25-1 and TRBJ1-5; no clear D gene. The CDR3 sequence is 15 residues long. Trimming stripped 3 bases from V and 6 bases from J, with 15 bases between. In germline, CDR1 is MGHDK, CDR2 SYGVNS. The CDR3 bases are TGTGCCAGCAGTGATGGCGACCGGGGAATTCAGCCCCAGCATTTT. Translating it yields CASSDGDRGIQPQHF. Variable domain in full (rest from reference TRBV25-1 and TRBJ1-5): EADIYQTPRYLVIGTGKKITLECSQTMGHDKMYWYQQDPGMELHLIHYSYGVNSTEKGDLSSESTVSRIRTEHFPLTLESARPSHTSQYLCASSDGDRGIQPQHFGDGTRLSIL.

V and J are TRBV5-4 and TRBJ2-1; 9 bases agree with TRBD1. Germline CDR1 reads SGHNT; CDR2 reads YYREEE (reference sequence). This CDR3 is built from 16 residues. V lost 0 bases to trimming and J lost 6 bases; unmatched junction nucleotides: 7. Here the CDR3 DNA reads TGTGCCAGCAGCTTGGCCGGGACAGGGACCTTCAATGAGCAGTTCTTC. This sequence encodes CASSLAGTGTFNEQFF.

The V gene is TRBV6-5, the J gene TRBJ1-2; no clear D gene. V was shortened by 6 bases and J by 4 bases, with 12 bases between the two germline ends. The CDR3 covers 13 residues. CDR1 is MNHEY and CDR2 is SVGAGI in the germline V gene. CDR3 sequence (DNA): TGTGCCAGCAGATCACAGCAGACCTATGGCTACACCTTC. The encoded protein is CASRSQQTYGYTF.

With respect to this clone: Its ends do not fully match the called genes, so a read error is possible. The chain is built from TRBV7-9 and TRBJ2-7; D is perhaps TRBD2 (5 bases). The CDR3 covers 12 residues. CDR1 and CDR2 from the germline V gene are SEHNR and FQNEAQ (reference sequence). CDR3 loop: CSSSPEGYEQYF. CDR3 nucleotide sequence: TGTTCCAGCAGCCCCGAGGGCTACGAGCAGTACTTC.

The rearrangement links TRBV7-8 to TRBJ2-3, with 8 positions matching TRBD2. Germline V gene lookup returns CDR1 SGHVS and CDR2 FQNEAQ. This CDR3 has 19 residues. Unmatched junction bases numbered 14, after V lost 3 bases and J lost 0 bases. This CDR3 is CASSLGLLAARSSTDTQYF. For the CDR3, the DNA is TGTGCCAGCAGCTTGGGCCTACTAGCGGCTCGCTCTAGCACAGATACGCAGTATTTT.

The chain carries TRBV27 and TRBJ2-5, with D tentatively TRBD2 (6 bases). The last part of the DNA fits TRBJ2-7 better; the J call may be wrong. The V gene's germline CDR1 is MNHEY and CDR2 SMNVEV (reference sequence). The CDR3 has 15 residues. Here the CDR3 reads CASSLSGGQGYEQYF. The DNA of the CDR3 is TGTGCCAGCAGTTTATCAGGAGGGCAGGGCTACGAGCAGTACTTC.

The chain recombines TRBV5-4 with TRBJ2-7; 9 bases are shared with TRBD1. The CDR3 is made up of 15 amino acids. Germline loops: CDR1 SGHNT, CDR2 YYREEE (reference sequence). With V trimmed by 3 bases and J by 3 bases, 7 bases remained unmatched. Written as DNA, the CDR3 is TGTGCCAGCAGCTATCCGGGACAGGGACTCTACGAGCAGTACTTC. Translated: CASSYPGQGLYEQYF.